This entry lists 22 T cell receptor beta chains sequenced from one sample in a study of cytotoxic CD8 clonotypes in ibrutinib-treated CLL (dated by TCRdb to the early 2020s). The time point label, read with the paper, signifies: approximately 25 months on ibrutinib. The receptor library was made with the immunoSEQ multiplex PCR assay. TCRdb took over this immuneACCESS table, retaining in-frame rearrangements with V and J assigned. Such tables are incomplete; in checked studies, under half of the missing clones stem from an unresolved V gene, and the remainder is unexplained. For this sample there are some 200,000 clones; over 60% appear just once. The leading ten clones occupy 13% of the sample. Specimen: PBMCs, collected after 24 months of ibrutinib treatment. The source of these receptors is a human donor with chronic lymphocytic leukemia.

V and J are TRBV10-3 and TRBJ2-2; no firm D call. Germline CDR1 ENHRY, CDR2 SYGVKD. The CDR3 totals 13 residues. The V gene lost 4 bases and the J gene lost 3 bases, with 6 bases spanning the gap. CDR3 DNA sequence: TGTGCCATCAGTGCTTCGGACACCGGGGAGCTGTTTTTT. This codes for CAISASDTGELFF.

The chain recombines TRBV6-5 with TRBJ2-3; D ambiguous. Deletions cut 7 bases from V and 8 bases from J, with 7 bases between. CDR1 is MNHEY and CDR2 is SVGAGI in the germline V gene. The CDR3 is 10 amino acids. The CDR3 nucleotides are TGTGCCAGCATGATTGGTACGCAGTATTTT. The encoded protein is CASMIGTQYF.

The CDR3 DNA reads TGCAGCGTTGCGGGACTAGCGGGGCCACTCTCTGGGGCCAACGTCCTGACTTTC. Translating gives CSVAGLAGPLSGANVLTF. V and J are TRBV29-1 and TRBJ2-6; 13 nucleotides match TRBD2. The CDR3 extends over 18 amino acids. CDR1 is SQVTM and CDR2 is ANQGSEA in the germline V gene. V shed 4 bases and J 0 bases; nucleotides not matched to a gene: 6.

The J gene is TRBJ2-2, the V gene TRBV7-2, with TRBD2 matching 9 bases. This CDR3 comprises 15 residues. The ends lost 4 bases at V and 4 bases at J; junction bases unmatched: 4. Germline values: CDR1 SGHTA, CDR2 FQGNSA. For the CDR3, the DNA is TGTGCCAGCAGCTCGGGACTAGCCGGCACCGGGGAGCTGTTTTTT. This codes for CASSSGLAGTGELFF.

The chain employs TRBV5-1 and TRBJ2-2, with TRBD2 matching 11 bases. The CDR3 loop spans 19 amino acids. The germline V gene encodes CDR1 SGHRS and CDR2 YFSETQ. With 2 bases clipped from V and 4 bases from J, the junction kept 13 bases outside the gene matches. This CDR3 reads CASSFSFLAGGSGTGELFF. The CDR3 coding sequence is TGCGCCAGCAGCTTTTCGTTCCTAGCGGGAGGCTCGGGCACCGGGGAGCTGTTTTTT. The full variable domain, in which reference TRBV5-1 and TRBJ2-2 provide the parts outside the CDR3, is KAGVTQTPRYLIKTRGQQVTLSCSPISGHRSVSWYQQTPGQGLQFLFEYFSETQRNKGNFPGRFSGRQFSNSRSEMNVSTLELGDSALYLCASSFSFLAGGSGTGELFFGEGSRLTVL.

The J gene is TRBJ2-7, the V gene TRBV29-1; TRBD1 matches 7 bases. The CDR3 spans 13 residues. Losses at the gene ends were 3 bases for V and 7 bases for J; bases not matched to a gene: 9. CDR1 and CDR2 (germline): SQVTM, ANQGSEA. The CDR3 DNA reads TGCAGCGTTGAGAGACAGTCAGGGGGAGAGCAGTACTTC. It encodes CSVERQSGGEQYF.

The J gene is TRBJ2-5, the V gene TRBV9; TRBD2 aligns across 9 bases. Germline V lookup: CDR1 SGDLS, CDR2 YYNGEE. V trimming: 2 bases; J trimming: 3 bases; junction bases outside the gene matches: 5. The CDR3 has 15 residues. CDR3 sequence reads: CASSVSGRTEETQYF. The DNA for the CDR3 is TGTGCCAGCAGCGTTAGCGGGAGAACGGAAGAGACCCAGTACTTC.

The rearrangement uses TRBV28 and TRBJ1-1; the D is unclear. This CDR3 region has 16 residues. Germline V gene sequence: CDR1 MDHEN, CDR2 SYDVKM. Trimming cost V 5 bases and J 2 bases, with 18 bases left between them. CDR3 sequence: CASSPRKIRINTEAFF. The CDR3 DNA reads as TGTGCCAGCAGTCCACGAAAAATACGAATAAACACTGAAGCTTTCTTT.

V is TRBV5-4 and J is TRBJ1-1; D not resolved. Looked up from germline, CDR1 is SGHNT and CDR2 is YYREEE (reference sequence). CDR3 length: 14 amino acids. V was clipped by 3 bases and J by 5 bases, with 14 bases between them. The CDR3 sequence: CASSSGVGLTEAFF. The CDR3 DNA is TGTGCCAGCAGCTCTGGTGTCGGGCTTACTGAAGCTTTCTTT.

The V gene is TRBV28, the J gene TRBJ2-2, with unresolved D. The CDR3 is made up of 12 amino acids. V lost 5 bases and J lost 6, with 7 bases in between. From germline, CDR1 is MDHEN and CDR2 SYDVKM. CDR3 loop: CASSLRAGELFF. Written as DNA, the CDR3 is TGTGCCAGCAGTCTAAGAGCCGGGGAGCTGTTTTTT.

This clone was seen a handful of times. The gene calls are TRBV6-5 and TRBJ2-1; 11 bases line up with TRBD2. The CDR3 loop spans 13 amino acids. V shed 7 bases, J shed 10 bases, and the junction held 6 bases outside the gene matches. Germline CDR1 and CDR2: MNHEY and SVGAGI. CDR3 in DNA: TGTGCCAGCAACTACTTAGCGGGAGGGGAGCAGTTCTTC. It translates to CASNYLAGGEQFF.

The rearrangement links TRBV4-3 to TRBJ2-7, with 8 bases identical to TRBD1. V was pared by 4 bases and J by 3 bases, with 5 bases of the junction left unmatched. In germline, CDR1 is LGHNA, CDR2 YSLEER. The CDR3 is 14 residues long. CDR3 amino acids: CASSPNRGFYEQYF. CDR3 DNA: TGCGCCAGCAGCCCAAACAGGGGGTTCTACGAGCAGTACTTC.

V gene TRBV27 combines with J gene TRBJ2-7; 15 bases match TRBD2. There are 16 residues in the CDR3. V lost 4 bases to trimming and J lost 4 bases; unmatched junction nucleotides: 5. Germline V gene data show CDR1 as MNHEY and CDR2 as SMNVEV (reference sequence). DNA of the CDR3: TGTGCCAGCAGTTCTAGGACTAGCGGGAGGGTATACGAGCAGTACTTC. Its translation is CASSSRTSGRVYEQYF.

The chain carries TRBV4-3 and TRBJ2-3; D gene uncertain. CDR3 length equals 15 residues. The germline V and J ends were trimmed by 0 bases and 5 bases, with 12 bases remaining between them. CDR1 LGHNA and CDR2 YSLEER come from the germline V gene. The CDR3: CASSQDVGSKDTQYF. The CDR3 nucleotides are TGCGCCAGCAGCCAAGATGTGGGATCCAAAGATACGCAGTATTTT.

This clone was counted once. The rearrangement links TRBV10-3 to TRBJ2-1, with D perhaps TRBD1 (6 bases). Between the trimmed V and J ends, which lost 0 bases and 4 bases, there was a span of 10 bases. CDR3 size: 15 residues. In germline, CDR1 is ENHRY, CDR2 SYGVKD. The CDR3 coding sequence is TGTGCCATCAGTGAGTCTACAGGGTGGTACAATGAGCAGTTCTTC. This sequence encodes CAISESTGWYNEQFF.

As concerns this clone: Germline is not matched at one junction end, which may reflect a read error. V and J are TRBV20-1 and TRBJ2-5; TRBD2 agrees at 8 bases. The CDR3 runs 10 residues. CDR1 and CDR2 (germline): DFQATT, SNEGSKA (reference sequence). This CDR3 is CSAEGLEHNF. The CDR3 nucleotides are TGCAGTGCCGAGGGACTAGAACACAACTTC.

This chain uses TRBV4-3 with TRBJ2-1, with 13 bases matching TRBD2. V shed 3 bases and J 3 bases; nucleotides not matched to a gene: 2. The CDR3 spans 16 residues. CDR1 is LGHNA and CDR2 is YSLEER in the germline V gene. The CDR3 nucleotides are TGCGCCAGCAGCCAGCGACTAGCGGGAGGCTACAATGAGCAGTTCTTC. Encoded protein: CASSQRLAGGYNEQFF.

This clone was seen only a few times. This chain links TRBV29-1 with TRBJ2-3; a possible D gene is TRBD2 (6 bases). In germline, CDR1 is SQVTM, CDR2 ANQGSEA. Trimming removed 4 bases at V and 2 bases at J, with 13 bases between. The CDR3 runs 14 residues. The CDR3: CSVATSKSTDTQYF. In DNA, the CDR3 is TGCAGCGTTGCAACTAGCAAATCCACAGATACGCAGTATTTT.

The rearrangement links TRBV5-1 to TRBJ2-5; 15 bases match TRBD2. This CDR3 spans 16 amino acids. Looked up from germline, CDR1 is SGHRS and CDR2 is YFSETQ. Germline trimming cut 4 bases from V and 5 bases from J; bases unmatched to any gene: 6. The CDR3 protein is CASSGGLAGGWETQYF. The CDR3 DNA follows: TGCGCCAGCAGCGGGGGACTAGCGGGAGGTTGGGAGACCCAGTACTTC.

The chain couples TRBV29-1 to TRBJ1-1; no clear D gene. The V and J ends lost 5 bases and 1 base respectively, with 17 bases between them. The CDR3 runs to 15 residues. Germline CDR1 and CDR2: SQVTM and ANQGSEA. In nucleotides, the CDR3 is TGCAGCGTTTCGCATCGTGGGGATACGAACACTGAAGCTTTCTTT. Translation gives CSVSHRGDTNTEAFF. Variable domain in full (rest from reference TRBV29-1 and TRBJ1-1): SAVISQKPSRDICQRGTSLTIQCQVDSQVTMMFWYRQQPGQSLTLIATANQGSEATYESGFVIDKFPISRPNLTFSTLTVSNMSPEDSSIYLCSVSHRGDTNTEAFFGQGTRLTVV.

The chain couples TRBV6-1 to TRBJ2-2, with D tentatively TRBD1 or TRBD2 (6 bases each). There are 15 residues in the CDR3. The germline CDR1 and CDR2 sequences are MNHNS and SASEGT. V lost 10 bases to trimming and J lost 5 bases, with 20 bases between them. The CDR3 here is CATLAPGGWTGELFF. The DNA for the CDR3 is TGTGCCACCCTAGCCCCCGGGGGCTGGACCGGGGAGCTGTTTTTT.

This clone was observed a few times. The V gene is TRBV30, the J gene TRBJ2-6; D is ambiguous. Trimming stripped 2 bases from V and 2 bases from J, with 13 bases between. The CDR3 contains 16 residues. Germline V CDR1 and CDR2: GTSNPN, SVGIG (reference sequence). This CDR3 is CAWSSAIVAGANVLTF. CDR3 DNA: TGTGCCTGGAGTTCGGCGATCGTTGCTGGGGCCAACGTCCTGACTTTC.